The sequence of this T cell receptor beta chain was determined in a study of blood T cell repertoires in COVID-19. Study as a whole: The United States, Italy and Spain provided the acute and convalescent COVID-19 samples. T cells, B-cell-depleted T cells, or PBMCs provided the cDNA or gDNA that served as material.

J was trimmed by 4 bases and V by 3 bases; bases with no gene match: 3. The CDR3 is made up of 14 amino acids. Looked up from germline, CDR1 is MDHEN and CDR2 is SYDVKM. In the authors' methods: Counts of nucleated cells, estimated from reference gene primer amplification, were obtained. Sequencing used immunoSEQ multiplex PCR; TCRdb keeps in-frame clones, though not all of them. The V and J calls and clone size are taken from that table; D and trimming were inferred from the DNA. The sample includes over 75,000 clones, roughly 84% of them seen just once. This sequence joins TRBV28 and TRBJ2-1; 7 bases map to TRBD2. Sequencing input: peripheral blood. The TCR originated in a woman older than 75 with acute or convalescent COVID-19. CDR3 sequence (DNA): TGTGCCAGCAGTTTTGCGGGAGATTACAATGAGCAGTTCTTC. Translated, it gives CASSFAGDYNEQFF.